The 2 T cell receptor beta chains listed next were all sequenced from one sample in a study of blood T cell repertoires in COVID-19. Measured with immunoSEQ multiplex PCR; TCRdb has only the in-frame clones, and not every one. The table records about 290,000 clones, about nine tenths of them present only once. Sequenced material: PBMCs or T cells enriched from blood (not recorded which). The receptors derive from a woman aged 40 to 49 who had recovered from COVID-19.

The CDR3 DNA sequence: TGCGCCAGCGTAGACAGGGGGTCCGGGGCCAACGTCCTGACTTTC. Translating gives CASVDRGSGANVLTF. This chain uses TRBV4-1 with TRBJ2-6; 9 positions match TRBD1. The CDR3 is 15 residues long. Germline CDR1 MGHRA, CDR2 YSYEKL. Unmatched junction bases numbered 6, after V lost 8 bases and J lost 4 bases.

V gene TRBV11-2 combines with J gene TRBJ1-2; no clear D gene. V lost 6 bases and J lost 3, with 20 bases in between. Germline values: CDR1 SGHAT, CDR2 FQNNGV. The CDR3 covers 16 residues. DNA of the CDR3: TGTGCCAGCAGATCCCTCCGCCAAGCGGGCTACTATGGCTACACCTTC. Amino acid sequence: CASRSLRQAGYYGYTF.